What follows are 20 T cell receptor beta chains derived from one specimen sequenced in a study of breast tumors, draining lymph nodes, adjacent tissues (dated by TCRdb to the mid-2010s). Receptor libraries were prepared by multiplex PCR. The instrument was an Illumina HiSeq 2000. TCRdb reran the public reads through fastp at Q25 and MiXCR, keeping productive beta chains. Here each entry gathers all rows of one CDR3 protein and keeps the most common genes and DNA. The sample includes about 200,000 distinct CDR3 sequences, with roughly a third observed a single time. The ten largest clones capture over 3.5% of the sample. The lymph node samples were taken from the axillary draining lymph nodes of breast cancer patients. Sequenced material: axillary lymph node tissue. These TCRs come from a female donor with breast cancer. Some clones in this sample may be carry-over from other donors' samples.

This clonotype was picked up many times. The CDR3 loop reads CASSSPNINTIYF. CDR3 nucleotide sequence: TGTGCCAGCAGCTCGCCTAATATAAACACCATATATTTT. The chain combines TRBV7-2 with TRBJ1-3; D unclear. Trimming left V 4 bases short and J 6 bases short, with 10 bases between. Germline values: CDR1 SGHTA, CDR2 FQGNSA. The CDR3 has 13 residues.

This chain connects TRBV30 to TRBJ1-5; D unclear. CDR1 GTSNPN and CDR2 SVGIG come from the germline V gene (reference sequence). CDR3 size: 13 residues. Deletions cut 0 bases from V and 2 bases from J, with 5 bases between. In DNA, the CDR3 is TGTGCCTGGAGTGTTGCAGGCAATCAGCCCCAGCATTTT. This translates into CAWSVAGNQPQHF.

This clonotype was counted ten times or more. V usage is TRBV29-1 and J usage is TRBJ2-1; D gene uncertain. Looked up from germline, CDR1 is SQVTM and CDR2 is ANQGSEA. Trimming took off 6 bases at V and 0 bases at J, with 9 bases between the two ends. This CDR3 is 13 amino acids long. The CDR3 loop is CSVTESSYNEQFF. The CDR3 DNA reads TGCAGCGTAACGGAGAGCTCCTACAATGAGCAGTTCTTC.

This clonotype was observed at least ten times. The chain couples TRBV19 to TRBJ2-5; 8 bases agree with TRBD1. Germline V gene sequence: CDR1 LNHDA, CDR2 SQIVND (reference sequence). The CDR3 runs 13 residues. V was pared by 5 bases and J by 3 bases, with 2 bases of the junction left unmatched. The chain's CDR3 is CASSVTGEETQYF. CDR3 nucleotides: TGTGCCAGTAGTGTGACAGGGGAAGAGACCCAGTACTTC.

This clonotype has only one observation. One base away lies a much larger clone, so this may be a sequencing read error. The chain links TRBV6-1 to TRBJ2-7; perhaps TRBD2 as D (6 bases). The length of the CDR3 is 14 residues. The V gene's germline CDR1 is MNHNS and CDR2 SASEGT. The DNA for the CDR3 is TGTGCCAGCAGTCGGCCTACGGGCGGGAACGAGCAGTGCTTC. Protein sequence: CASSRPTGGNEQCF.

The chain uses TRBV18 and TRBJ1-2, with 9 bases matching TRBD1. J lost 7 bases, V lost 3 bases, and 9 bases had no gene match. From germline, CDR1 is KGHSH and CDR2 LQKENI. There are 15 residues in the CDR3. DNA of the CDR3: TGTGCCAGCTCACCCACAGGGGGCGTAGGTCCTGGCTACACCTTC. It encodes CASSPTGGVGPGYTF.

The chain employs TRBV2 and TRBJ1-6, with D possibly TRBD1 on 6 matching bases. V lost 3 bases to trimming and J lost 8 bases, with 11 bases between them. This CDR3 has 14 residues. Germline V CDR1 and CDR2: SNHLY, FYNNEI. The CDR3 loop is CASSDRGAHSPLHF. DNA for the CDR3: TGTGCCAGCAGTGATAGGGGGGCTCATTCACCCCTCCACTTT.

This clonotype appeared many times. The J gene is TRBJ2-2, the V gene TRBV9, with D possibly matching TRBD1 (5 bases). The germline V and J ends were trimmed by 3 bases and 6 bases, with 18 bases remaining between them. Per germline, CDR1 SGDLS and CDR2 YYNGEE. The CDR3 consists of 16 residues. The CDR3 spells CASSAPSPTVPGELFF. CDR3 DNA: TGTGCCAGCAGCGCCCCATCCCCGACAGTCCCCGGGGAGCTGTTTTTT. The complete variable domain, with remaining parts taken from reference TRBV9 and TRBJ2-2, reads DSGVTQTPKHLITATGQRVTLRCSPRSGDLSVYWYQQSLDQGLQFLIQYYNGEERAKGNILERFSAQQFPDLHSELNLSSLELGDSALYFCASSAPSPTVPGELFFGEGSRLTVL.

This clonotype appeared many times. The genes are TRBV27 and TRBJ2-6; no firm D call. V was pared by 7 bases and J by 0 bases, with 10 bases between. CDR3 size: 15 residues. Germline-derived CDR1 and CDR2 are MNHEY and SMNVEV (reference sequence). The CDR3 DNA sequence: TGTGCCAGCAATTACATCATCTCTGGGGCCAACGTCCTGACTTTC. Residues: CASNYIISGANVLTF.

This clonotype occurred once. CDR3 nucleotides: TGTGCCAGCAGTTTTGGGGGAGCAGAGACCCAGTACTTC. The encoded protein is CASSFGGAETQYF. J is TRBJ2-5 and V is TRBV27, with D perhaps matching TRBD1 or TRBD2 (5 bases each). Trimming left V 3 bases short and J 4 bases short, with 9 bases between. CDR1 is MNHEY, CDR2 SMNVEV, per germline (reference sequence). The CDR3 length is 13 residues.

This clonotype has at least ten counts. J is TRBJ2-7 and V is TRBV27; a weak D match, TRBD2 (5 bases). The CDR3 length is 14 residues. Per germline, CDR1 MNHEY and CDR2 SMNVEV (reference sequence). Trimming stripped 4 bases from V and 2 bases from J, with 12 bases between. The DNA for the CDR3 is TGTGCCAGCAGTTCCCGGACTGAAGCCTACGAGCAGTACTTC. The encoded protein is CASSSRTEAYEQYF.

This sequence joins TRBV5-1 and TRBJ1-6, with D tentatively TRBD1 (6 bases). Germline V lookup: CDR1 SGHRS, CDR2 YFSETQ. The CDR3 sequence is 19 residues long. The V gene lost 0 bases and the J gene lost 9 bases, with 25 bases spanning the gap. In DNA, the CDR3 is TGCGCCAGCAGCTTGGCCGGCAGCTTAGGGCAGGGGTCTGGTTCACCCCTCCACTTT. The encoded protein is CASSLAGSLGQGSGSPLHF.

This clonotype has just a few counts. This chain links TRBV20-1 with TRBJ2-1; 10 nucleotides agree with TRBD1. This CDR3 region has 17 residues. CDR1 DFQATT and CDR2 SNEGSKA come from the germline V gene (reference sequence). The V segment lost 1 base and the J segment 5 bases; nucleotides outside the gene matches: 11. The CDR3 coding sequence is TGCAGTGCTAGAGGGACCCCCGGGACAGGGGCCAACAATGAGCAGTTCTTC. Translated: CSARGTPGTGANNEQFF.

This clonotype has only a few counts. A much larger clonotype is one base distant, so this may be a read error. The chain couples TRBV20-1 to TRBJ2-7, with 7 bases that match TRBD1. Germline CDR1 is DFQATT and CDR2 is SNEGSKA (reference sequence). CDR3 length equals 13 residues. The chain's CDR3 is CSARTGVAYAQYF. As DNA, the CDR3 is TGCAGTGCCAGAACAGGGGTTGCCTACGCGCAGTACTTC.

The genes are TRBV6-6 and TRBJ2-5, with TRBD1 matching 8 bases. CDR3 length equals 19 residues. V trimming: 5 bases; J trimming: 1 base; junction bases outside the gene matches: 18. CDR1 is MNHNY and CDR2 is SVGAGI in the germline V gene (reference sequence). CDR3 in amino acids: CASSPTPPTGVHGQETQYF. The CDR3, as DNA: TGTGCCAGCAGTCCTACGCCACCGACAGGGGTGCATGGCCAAGAGACCCAGTACTTC.

Details on this clonotype: One end of the junction varies from germline; a read error may be responsible. The CDR3, as DNA: TGCGCCTGCAGTGCTTGGACAGGGCAGAATTCACCCCTCCACTTT. This gives the protein CACSAWTGQNSPLHF. V gene TRBV5-1 combines with J gene TRBJ1-6; TRBD1 aligns across 8 bases. Germline V gene sequence: CDR1 SGHRS, CDR2 YFSETQ. CDR3 length: 15 residues.

In regard to this clonotype: A read error is likely, as this CDR3 ends without the conserved phenylalanine or tryptophan. The DNA is omitted, as the CDR3 cannot be located on it reliably, and the CDR3 follows TCRdb's listing. The chain joins TRBV5-1 to TRBJ2-2; the table's D call, TRBD1, was not checked against the DNA. The CDR3 has 11 amino acids, counting both end residues. Germline V gene data show CDR1 as SGHRS and CDR2 as YFSETQ. The CDR3 region is CASSLGGQGSA.

This clonotype came up many times. The J gene is TRBJ1-6, the V gene TRBV20-1; maybe TRBD1 (6 bases). The CDR3 loop spans 16 amino acids. Germline V gene data show CDR1 as DFQATT and CDR2 as SNEGSKA (reference sequence). Trimming took 3 bases from V and 3 from J, leaving 15 bases between them. CDR3 sequence (DNA): TGCAGTGCTAGGCCCGGGACACTCCTCTATAATTCACCCCTCCACTTT. This sequence encodes CSARPGTLLYNSPLHF.

This clonotype is labeled as medium-sized. The chain is built from TRBV12-3 or TRBV12-4 and TRBJ2-6; no definite D call. This CDR3 comprises 13 residues. Trimming shortened V by 6 bases and J by 1 base, and 4 bases separated the two germline ends. The CDR3 protein is CASRESGANVLTF. The CDR3 nucleotides are TGTGCCAGCAGAGAGTCTGGGGCCAACGTCCTGACTTTC.

This clonotype was seen only a few times. This may be a read error, as it is one base from a much larger clone. No DNA is shown, since the ends of the CDR3 on it are uncertain; the CDR3 is the one TCRdb lists. The genes are TRBV9 and TRBJ1-3; the D call in the table, TRBD1, was not verified against the DNA. The CDR3 comprises 15 residues, both ends counted. Germline V gene sequence: CDR1 SGDLS, CDR2 YYNGEE. Here the CDR3 reads CASSVGSGTGNTTYF.